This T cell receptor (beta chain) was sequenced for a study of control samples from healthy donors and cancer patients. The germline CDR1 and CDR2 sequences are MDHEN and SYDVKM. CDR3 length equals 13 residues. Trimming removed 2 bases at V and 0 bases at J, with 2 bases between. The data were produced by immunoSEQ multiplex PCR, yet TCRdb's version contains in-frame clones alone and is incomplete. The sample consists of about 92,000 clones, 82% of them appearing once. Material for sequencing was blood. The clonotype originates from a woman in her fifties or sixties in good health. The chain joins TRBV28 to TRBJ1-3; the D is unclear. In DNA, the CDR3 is TGTGCCAGCAGTTTACACTCTGGAAACACCATATATTTT. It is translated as CASSLHSGNTIYF.